The 23 T cell receptor beta chains presented below share a single source sample, sequenced in a study of response to subunit inactivated influenza vaccine. TCRdb re-called the RT-PCR reads through MiXCR, storing one row per CDR3 protein. Of 490,000 or so distinct CDR3 sequences listed, about 8% were seen once; the top ten hold 13%. The sequenced sample was PBMCs from blood, obtained 23 to 25 months after vaccination. The receptors derive from a man between 50 and 75 years old who received an inactivated influenza vaccine.

This clonotype was detected a few times. The J gene is TRBJ2-7, the V gene TRBV4-2; tentative D call: TRBD2 (6 bases). Between the trimmed V and J ends, which lost 0 bases and 6 bases, there was a span of 9 bases. The CDR3 runs to 13 residues. Germline V CDR1 and CDR2: LGHNA, YNFKEQ. The CDR3 loop is CASSQDVGGEQYF. The CDR3 nucleotides are TGTGCCAGCAGCCAAGATGTGGGGGGCGAGCAGTACTTC.

This clonotype was detected many times. The chain carries TRBV2 and TRBJ2-7; 8 bases align to TRBD2. The CDR3 is 15 residues long. V was clipped by 7 bases and J by 3 bases; unmatched bases: 11. Germline CDR1 is SNHLY and CDR2 is FYNNEI. In nucleotides, the CDR3 is TGTGCCAGCACTGGAGGGAGCGGGGGTTTCTACGAGCAGTACTTC. As protein: CASTGGSGGFYEQYF.

This clonotype was detected only a few times. The CDR3 spells CASSQDASSYEQYF. The CDR3 coding sequence is TGCGCCAGCAGCCAAGATGCGAGCTCCTACGAGCAGTACTTC. The chain links TRBV4-3 to TRBJ2-7; no reliable D call. CDR1 LGHNA and CDR2 YSLEER come from the germline V gene. V shed 0 bases and J shed 0 bases, with 6 bases lying between them. This CDR3 region has 14 residues.

The CDR3: CASSLGWLTGHAGELFF. The CDR3 region has the DNA TGCGCCAGCAGCCTTGGATGGTTGACAGGGCACGCCGGGGAGCTGTTTTTT. The J gene is TRBJ2-2, the V gene TRBV5-1; the match to TRBD1 covers 7 bases. The CDR3 is made up of 17 amino acids. Germline assignment: CDR1 SGHRS and CDR2 YFSETQ. V trimming: 4 bases; J trimming: 6 bases; junction bases outside the gene matches: 15.

The V call is TRBV4-2, the J call TRBJ1-6, with unresolved D. Germline assignment: CDR1 LGHNA and CDR2 YNFKEQ. The V end lost 0 bases, the J end lost 9 bases, and 6 bases lay between the germline ends. The CDR3 is 13 residues long. Written as DNA, the CDR3 is TGTGCCAGCAGCCAAGATTGGGGTTCACCCCTCCACTTT. This encodes CASSQDWGSPLHF.

This clonotype was detected only a few times. This rearrangement joins TRBV25-1 to TRBJ2-7; tentatively, D is TRBD2 (7 bases). The CDR3 sequence is 15 residues long. Per the germline V gene, CDR1 is MGHDK and CDR2 is SYGVNS. V dropped 1 base and J dropped 6 bases, with 16 bases sitting between them. The CDR3 spells CASSEFGGQGSEQYF. Written as DNA, the CDR3 is TGTGCCAGCAGTGAATTCGGGGGGCAAGGATCCGAGCAGTACTTC.

This chain joins TRBV29-1 and TRBJ2-1, with 9 bases that match TRBD1. V was clipped by 4 bases and J by 8 bases; unmatched bases: 9. The CDR3 extends over 14 amino acids. Germline V gives CDR1 SQVTM, CDR2 ANQGSEA. The CDR3 loop reads CSVVVLDRGDEQFF. CDR3 nucleotide sequence: TGCAGCGTTGTTGTTCTGGACAGGGGAGATGAGCAGTTCTTC.

This clonotype was counted many times. This chain joins TRBV29-1 and TRBJ1-1; the D gene is possibly TRBD1 (5 bases). V lost 4 bases and J 2 bases, leaving 14 bases between the germline ends. The germline CDR1 and CDR2 sequences are SQVTM and ANQGSEA. The CDR3 contains 14 residues. CDR3 sequence reads: CSVASGSLNTEAFF. CDR3 bases: TGCAGCGTTGCGTCAGGGAGCCTTAACACTGAAGCTTTCTTT.

The chain has TRBV20-1 and TRBJ1-2; no reliable D call. V shed 6 bases and J shed 3 bases, with 11 bases lying between them. The CDR3 length is 12 residues. Germline CDR1 is DFQATT and CDR2 is SNEGSKA (reference sequence). The CDR3 loop is CSANTEYYGYTF. In nucleotides, the CDR3 is TGCAGTGCGAACACGGAATACTATGGCTACACCTTC.

This clonotype occurred many times. The CDR3 DNA follows: TGTGCCAGCAAAAGGAGTGACAGGCTGAACACCGGGGAGCTGTTTTTT. Translation gives CASKRSDRLNTGELFF. V gene TRBV12-3 or TRBV12-4 combines with J gene TRBJ2-2, with D tentatively TRBD1 (6 bases). The CDR3 is 16 amino acids. V dropped 7 bases and J dropped 1 base, with 16 bases sitting between them.

This clonotype has just a few counts. V usage is TRBV7-2 and J usage is TRBJ2-5; D gene ambiguous. Germline V CDR1 and CDR2: SGHTA, FQGNSA. V gave up 5 bases and J gave up 2 bases, with 9 bases separating them. This CDR3 contains 13 residues. CDR3 residues: CASSQSRQETQYF. Written as DNA, the CDR3 is TGTGCCAGCAGCCAGAGTCGGCAAGAGACCCAGTACTTC. The full variable domain, completed using reference TRBV7-2 and TRBJ2-5, is GAGVSQSPSNKVTEKGKDVELRCDPISGHTALYWYRQSLGQGLEFLIYFQGNSAPDKSGLPSDRFSAERTGGSVSTLTIQRTQQEDSAVYLCASSQSRQETQYFGPGTRLLVL.

The genes are TRBV5-1 and TRBJ2-3; 9 bases align to TRBD2. The CDR3 sequence is 16 residues long. Unmatched junction bases numbered 7, after V lost 4 bases and J lost 1 base. In germline, CDR1 is SGHRS, CDR2 YFSETQ. The CDR3: CASSDGTSSRTDTQYF. CDR3 DNA: TGCGCCAGCAGCGATGGGACTAGCAGTCGCACAGATACGCAGTATTTT.

The CDR3 loop reads CASSGLGTVNTGELFF. CDR3 bases: TGTGCCAGCAGTGGCCTCGGGACGGTGAACACCGGGGAGCTGTTTTTT. V usage is TRBV6-1 and J usage is TRBJ2-2; perhaps D is TRBD1 or TRBD2 (5 bases each). The ends were cut back, 4 bases at V and 1 base at J, with 13 bases in the middle. Germline CDR1 MNHNS, CDR2 SASEGT. The CDR3 is 16 amino acids.

This chain connects TRBV3-1 to TRBJ2-7, with 7 bases aligning to TRBD2. Trimming took 2 bases from V and 3 from J; bases not matched to a gene: 7. Germline V gene sequence: CDR1 LGHDT, CDR2 YNNKEL (reference sequence). CDR3 size: 15 residues. In DNA, the CDR3 is TGTGCCAGCAGCCAATCAGTAACGGGAGGCTACGAGCAGTACTTC. Residues: CASSQSVTGGYEQYF.

The CDR3 nucleotides read TGTGCCAGCAGCGGACTAAGCACAGATACGCAGTATTTT. Encoded protein: CASSGLSTDTQYF. The rearrangement uses TRBV6-1 and TRBJ2-3; possibly TRBD2 for D (6 bases). The CDR3 length is 13 residues. Looked up from germline, CDR1 is MNHNS and CDR2 is SASEGT. Trimming pared 6 bases from V and 0 bases from J, leaving 7 bases between.

This clonotype was observed many times. The V call is TRBV7-2, the J call TRBJ2-3; the D gene is possibly TRBD2 (5 bases). The CDR3 runs 14 residues. Trimming cost V 8 bases and J 3 bases, with 15 bases left between them. Looked up from germline, CDR1 is SGHTA and CDR2 is FQGNSA. CDR3 sequence reads: CASARDLGTDTQYF. Here the CDR3 DNA reads TGTGCCAGCGCCCGGGATCTCGGGACAGATACGCAGTATTTT.

The chain is built from TRBV7-8 and TRBJ2-7, with TRBD2 as a possible D gene (6 bases). V lost 7 bases, J lost 3 bases, and 16 bases lay in between. The CDR3 consists of 14 residues. The germline V gene encodes CDR1 SGHVS and CDR2 FQNEAQ. The CDR3 coding sequence is TGTGCCAGCACCCCCGGGACTTTTCTCTACGAGCAGTACTTC. It encodes CASTPGTFLYEQYF.

This clonotype was counted a few times. The V gene is TRBV6-2 or TRBV6-3, the J gene TRBJ2-1; 7 bases line up with TRBD1. This CDR3 has 14 residues. CDR1 MNHEY and CDR2 SVGEGT come from the germline V gene. Trimming removed 4 bases from V and 9 bases from J; junction bases left unmatched: 9. CDR3: CASSFRGRNGEQFF. Here the CDR3 DNA reads TGTGCCAGCAGTTTTAGGGGGCGCAATGGTGAGCAGTTCTTC.

This clonotype was detected a few times. The CDR3 loop is CASSPQMGGELFF. DNA for the CDR3: TGTGCCAGCAGCCCCCAAATGGGCGGGGAGCTGTTTTTT. The chain combines TRBV12-3 or TRBV12-4 with TRBJ2-2, with unresolved D. The V end lost 6 bases, the J end lost 7 bases, and 12 bases lay between the germline ends. This CDR3 spans 13 amino acids.

The chain employs TRBV24-1 and TRBJ1-4, with TRBD1 identical over 7 bases. The J segment lost 8 bases and the V segment lost 5 bases, leaving 7 bases of the junction unmatched. The CDR3 sequence is 14 residues long. Germline V lookup: CDR1 KGHDR, CDR2 SFDVKD. The CDR3 is CATSAAGGSEKLFF. The CDR3, as DNA: TGTGCCACCAGTGCTGCAGGGGGATCGGAAAAACTGTTTTTT.

The chain has TRBV12-3 or TRBV12-4 and TRBJ2-5; D unresolved. Trimming pared 7 bases from V and 5 bases from J, leaving 14 bases between. The CDR3 runs 13 residues. For the CDR3, the DNA is TGTGCCAGCAAGGGCTGGGGTATGGAGACCCAGTACTTC. It codes for CASKGWGMETQYF.

This clonotype showed up just a few times. This chain connects TRBV5-5 to TRBJ1-1, with TRBD1 identical over 11 bases. CDR1 is SGHKS, CDR2 YYEKEE, per germline (reference sequence). V lost 0 bases to trimming and J lost 3 bases; unmatched junction nucleotides: 10. This CDR3 region has 18 residues. As DNA, the CDR3 is TGTGCCAGCAGCTTGGCCCTAAGGACAGGGGGCGATGACACTGAAGCTTTCTTT. This translates into CASSLALRTGGDDTEAFF.

A few counts support this clonotype. This chain joins TRBV12-3 or TRBV12-4 and TRBJ1-4; D gene uncertain. This CDR3 contains 13 residues. Trimming shortened V by 6 bases and J by 5 bases, and 10 bases separated the two germline ends. CDR3 protein: CASSKGANEKLFF. As DNA, the CDR3 is TGTGCCAGCAGCAAGGGAGCCAATGAAAAACTGTTTTTT.